This TCR beta chain is from a study of blood T cell repertoires in COVID-19. Turning to the study itself: Some COVID-19 samples were acute and others convalescent; all came from the United States, Italy and Spain. T cells, B-cell-depleted T cells, or PBMCs supplied cDNA or gDNA.

Original processing notes: By means of reference gene primer amplification, nucleated cell counts were estimated. Data came from immunoSEQ multiplex PCR; TCRdb stores just in-frame clones and leaves some out. That table is the source of V, J and clone size, and D and trimming were worked out from the DNA. The sample lists some 140,000 clones, roughly 85% occurring once. CDR1 and CDR2 from the germline V gene are MRHNA and SNTAGT. The trim removed 8 bases at V and 8 bases at J, leaving 12 bases unmatched. The CDR3 totals 14 residues. This clonotype was obtained from a man in his 60s with acute or convalescent COVID-19. This chain uses TRBV6-4 with TRBJ2-1; 7 positions agree with TRBD2. The specimen sequenced was peripheral blood. Written as DNA, the CDR3 is TGTGCCAGCTCGGCGGGAGAAGAATCCCATGAGCAGTTCTTC. Translated: CASSAGEESHEQFF.